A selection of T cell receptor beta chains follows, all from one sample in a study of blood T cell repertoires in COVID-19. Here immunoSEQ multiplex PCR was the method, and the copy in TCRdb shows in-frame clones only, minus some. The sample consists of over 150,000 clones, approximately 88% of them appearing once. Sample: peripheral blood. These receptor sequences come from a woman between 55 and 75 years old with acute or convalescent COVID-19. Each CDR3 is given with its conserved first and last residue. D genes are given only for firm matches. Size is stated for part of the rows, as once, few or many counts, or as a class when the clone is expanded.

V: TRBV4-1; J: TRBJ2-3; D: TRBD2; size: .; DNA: TGCGCCAGCAGCCTCCAACTAGCGGGGGGGCTAGATACGCAGTATTTT; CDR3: CASSLQLAGGLDTQYF
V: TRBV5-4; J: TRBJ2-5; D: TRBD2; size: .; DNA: TGTGCCAGCAGCCTCGGACTAGCGGGACTAGAGACCCAGTACTTC; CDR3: CASSLGLAGLETQYF
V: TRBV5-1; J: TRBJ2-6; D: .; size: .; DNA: TGCGCCAGCAGCTTGGCCGGACAGAACTCTGGGGCCAACGTCCTGACTTTC; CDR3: CASSLAGQNSGANVLTF
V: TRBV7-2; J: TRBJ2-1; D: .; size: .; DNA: TGTGCCAGCAGCTACCGATGGGGCAGTGGGGCTAGCTCCTACAATGAGCAGTTCTTC; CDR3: CASSYRWGSGASSYNEQFF
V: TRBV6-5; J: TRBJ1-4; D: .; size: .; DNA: TGTGCCAGCAGGAGACAGTCAACTAATGAAAAACTGTTTTTT; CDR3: CASRRQSTNEKLFF
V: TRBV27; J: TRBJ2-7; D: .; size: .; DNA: TGTGCCAGCAGTTTAAGGGGTCATTACGAGCAGTACTTC; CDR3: CASSLRGHYEQYF
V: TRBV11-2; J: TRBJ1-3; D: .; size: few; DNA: TGTGCCAGCAGCTGGGCCCGGGGGGCGGGAGGAAACACCATATATTTT; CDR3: CASSWARGAGGNTIYF
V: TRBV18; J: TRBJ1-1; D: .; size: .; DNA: TGTGCCAGCTCACCACCTTCCGTGAACACTGAAGCTTTCTTT; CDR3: CASSPPSVNTEAFF
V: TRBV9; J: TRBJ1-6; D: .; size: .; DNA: TGTGCCAGCAGCATAGACAGACATTCACCCCTCCACTTT; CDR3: CASSIDRHSPLHF
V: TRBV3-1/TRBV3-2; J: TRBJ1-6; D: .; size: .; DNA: TGTGCCAGCAGCCCAACTGACAGACCCCTCCACTTT; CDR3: CASSPTDRPLHF
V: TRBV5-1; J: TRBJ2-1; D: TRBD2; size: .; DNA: TGCGCCAGTGGGCGGGGGGGCACCTACAATGAGCAGTTCTTC; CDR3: CASGRGGTYNEQFF
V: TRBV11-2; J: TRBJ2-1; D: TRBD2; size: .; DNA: TGTGCCAGCAGCCCCCCGGGACTAGCGGGGTCCTACAATGAGCAGTTCTTC; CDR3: CASSPPGLAGSYNEQFF
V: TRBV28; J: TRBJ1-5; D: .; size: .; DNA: TGTGCCAGCAGTTTCTGGAGGACAGTGTCTTATAGCAATCAGCCCCAGCATTTT; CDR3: CASSFWRTVSYSNQPQHF
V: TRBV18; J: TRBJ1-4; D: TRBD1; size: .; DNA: TGTGCCAGCTCACCGGGACAGGCAACTAATGAAAAACTGTTTTTT; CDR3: CASSPGQATNEKLFF
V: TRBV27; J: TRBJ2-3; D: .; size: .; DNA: TGTGCCAGCAGTTCCACGGGAACCTCCACAGATACGCAGTATTTT; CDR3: CASSSTGTSTDTQYF
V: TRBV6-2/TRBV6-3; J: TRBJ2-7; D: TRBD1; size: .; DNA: TGTGCCAGCAGCTGGACAGGGACCTACGAGCAGTACTTC; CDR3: CASSWTGTYEQYF
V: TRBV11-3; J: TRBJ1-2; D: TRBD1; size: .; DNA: TGTGCCAGCTCTATGGGGGACAGGTCCTCAGGGGGCTACACCTTC; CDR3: CASSMGDRSSGGYTF
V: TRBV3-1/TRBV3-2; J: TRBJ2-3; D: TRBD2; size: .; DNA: TGTGCCAGCAGCCATAGCGGGGAGGGGGATACGCAGTATTTT; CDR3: CASSHSGEGDTQYF
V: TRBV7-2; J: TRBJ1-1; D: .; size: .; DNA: TGTGCCAGCAGCTTAGTTCGGGCTTCGGGGACTGAAGCTTTCTTT; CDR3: CASSLVRASGTEAFF
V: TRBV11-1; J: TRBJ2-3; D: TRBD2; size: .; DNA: TGTGCCAGCAGCTCCTTAGCGGGGGGGCGAGTAGATACGCAGTATTTT; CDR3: CASSSLAGGRVDTQYF
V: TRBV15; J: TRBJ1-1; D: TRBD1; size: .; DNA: TGTGCCACCAGCCCCCGGACAGGGGGAACTGAAGCTTTCTTT; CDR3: CATSPRTGGTEAFF
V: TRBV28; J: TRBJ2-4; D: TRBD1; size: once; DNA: TGTGCCAGCAGCCCCGGGAGGGACAGGGGAAGCTTC; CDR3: CASSPGRDRGSF